The rows below give T cell receptor beta chains drawn from one sample of a study of blood T cell repertoires in COVID-19. TCRdb's copy holds only in-frame clones and misses some; the assay was immunoSEQ multiplex PCR. The sample consists of over 65,000 clones, roughly 90% of them appearing once. Sequenced: peripheral blood. The receptors shown here come from a man under 40 with acute or convalescent COVID-19. The CDR3 runs from the conserved cysteine through the conserved F or W. D genes are given only for firm matches. The listing skips clone size in some rows; elsewhere it reads once, few, many or a size class.

clone_size j_call d_call v_call cdr3_nt cdr3_aa
. TRBJ1-1 TRBD1 TRBV10-3 TGTGCCATCCAGGGGGTTCAGAACACTGAAGCTTTCTTT CAIQGVQNTEAFF
. TRBJ2-7 . TRBV12-3/TRBV12-4 TGTGCCAGCAGTTGGGGGGGGCCGGCGGACTTC CASSWGGPADF
. TRBJ2-5 . TRBV7-8 TGTGCCAGCAGCTTAGTCCGTGGGGGAACAGGGTCCCCAGAGACCCAGTACTTC CASSLVRGGTGSPETQYF
few TRBJ2-7 . TRBV10-1 TGCGCCAGCAGTGAGTCTGAGGTCGACGAGCAGTACTTC CASSESEVDEQYF
. TRBJ2-7 TRBD1 TRBV10-2 TGCGCCAGTACTACGGGACAGAACTACGAGCAGTACTTC CASTTGQNYEQYF
. TRBJ1-5 . TRBV19 TGTGCCAGTAGTATCAGGGTCGTTGGGAACAATCAGCCCCAGCATTTT CASSIRVVGNNQPQHF
. TRBJ2-7 . TRBV25-1 TGTGCCAGCAGTGAATATTCCCTCGAGCAGTACTTC CASSEYSLEQYF
. TRBJ2-1 . TRBV7-9 TGTGCCAGCAGCCTAGCCGGTGAGCAGTTCTTC CASSLAGEQFF
. TRBJ1-1 . TRBV30 TGTGCCTGGAGGGATGGGAGAGGGAACACTGAAGCTTTCTTT CAWRDGRGNTEAFF
once TRBJ1-5 TRBD1 TRBV29-1 TGCAGCGTAGCCGGGACAGGGGATCAGCCCCAGCATTTT CSVAGTGDQPQHF
. TRBJ1-1 TRBD1 TRBV6-1 TGTGCCAGCAGTGGGCGCCGCGACAGGGGAGGGACTGAAGCTTTCTTT CASSGRRDRGGTEAFF
. TRBJ2-4 TRBD2 TRBV4-1 TGCGCCAGCAGCCGCTTTGGGCTAGCGGAAAACATTCAGTACTTC CASSRFGLAENIQYF
. TRBJ1-4 . TRBV4-1 TGCGCCAGCAGCCAAGGAGGTTTGCTGTTTTTT CASSQGGLLFF
. TRBJ2-3 . TRBV29-1 TGCAGCGTTGAATTTGGCGATAAGGGGCCCACAGATACGCAGTATTTT CSVEFGDKGPTDTQYF
. TRBJ2-3 TRBD2 TRBV9 TGTGCCAGCAACCTCGGGGGGGGGCTAGCGGGAGGCACAGATACGCAGTATTTT CASNLGGGLAGGTDTQYF
once TRBJ2-7 . TRBV28 TGTGCCAGCAGTTACGGGACAAGTCTCTACGAGCAGTACTTC CASSYGTSLYEQYF
once TRBJ1-2 . TRBV7-9 TGTGCCAGCAGCCCCAGGGGCGAGGGCTACACCTTC CASSPRGEGYTF
. TRBJ2-3 . TRBV24-1 TGTGCCACCAGTGAGCCGGGACACGACACAGATACGCAGTATTTT CATSEPGHDTDTQYF
. TRBJ2-4 . TRBV10-3 TGTGCCATCAGCCAAGGGGGGGAGGCCAAAAACATTCAGTACTTC CAISQGGEAKNIQYF
. TRBJ2-7 TRBD2 TRBV27 TGTGCCAGTTCGGGACTAGCGGGAGGCGAGCAGTACTTC CASSGLAGGEQYF
. TRBJ1-2 TRBD1 TRBV18 TGTGCCAGCTCATCGGACACAGGGGTAGGCTACACCTTC CASSSDTGVGYTF
. TRBJ2-1 TRBD2 TRBV29-1 TGCAGCGTTGACGGGAGGGACCACAATGAGCAGTTCTTC CSVDGRDHNEQFF
. TRBJ2-1 . TRBV11-2 TGTGCCAGCAGCCCGGTGGGGGGAGTGGCATACAATGAGCAGTTCTTC CASSPVGGVAYNEQFF
. TRBJ2-7 TRBD2 TRBV6-6 TGTGCCAGCAGTTACTCGAGGTTAGCGGGGACCTACGAGCAGTACTTC CASSYSRLAGTYEQYF
few TRBJ2-1 TRBD2 TRBV7-8 TGTGCCAGCAGCGGGGGGGGGACTCCGGTCTACAATGAGCAGTTCTTC CASSGGGTPVYNEQFF